This is a list of T cell receptor beta chains from one sample in a study of T cell responses to AZD1222 COVID-19 vaccine. TCRdb's table, derived via immunoSEQ multiplex PCR, lists solely in-frame clones and lacks some. There are about 110,000 clones in the sample; 89% occur only once, and about 3.3% lies in the top ten. The sequencing here drew on peripheral blood, taken on day 0 of MenACWY control vaccination. The receptors originated from an adult in good health. Both conserved end residues are part of each CDR3. D genes are given only for firm matches. Size values are once, few and many counts, or a class for expanded clones, and some rows have none.

>TRBJ1-2|.|TRBV10-3|.
TGTGCCATCAGCTTATTAAGGGAGGGGGATATTCGAGGTGGCTACACCTTC
CAISLLREGDIRGGYTF
>TRBJ1-3|.|TRBV19|.
TGTGCCAGTAGTATGCAGCAGTACTCTGGAAACACCATATATTTT
CASSMQQYSGNTIYF
>TRBJ1-2|.|TRBV18|TRBD1
TGTGCCAGCTCACCACCGTATATCGGGACAGGGAAAAGTGGCTACACCTTC
CASSPPYIGTGKSGYTF
>TRBJ1-6|.|TRBV7-2|.
TGTGCCAGCAGCTTGTATAATTCACCCCTCCACTTT
CASSLYNSPLHF
>TRBJ1-2|.|TRBV5-1|.
TGCGCCAGCAGCTTGGGGACCCAAGGCGGTTACTATGGCTACACCTTC
CASSLGTQGGYYGYTF
>TRBJ1-1|.|TRBV6-1|.
TGTGCCAGCAGTGAAGCTTCGTCGGGACGAGGCACTGAAGCTTTCTTT
CASSEASSGRGTEAFF
>TRBJ2-1|.|TRBV7-9|TRBD2
TGTGCCAGCAGCTTAGCCCTAGCGGGGGAATACAATGAGCAGTTCTTC
CASSLALAGEYNEQFF
>TRBJ1-2|.|TRBV2|.
TGTGCCAGTAATCCTCCCTCTATATATGGCTACACCTTC
CASNPPSIYGYTF
>TRBJ1-2|.|TRBV24-1|TRBD1
TGTGCCAGCGGGACAGGGAATGGTGGCTACACCTTC
CASGTGNGGYTF
>TRBJ1-5|.|TRBV6-1|.
TGTGCCAGCAGTGAATATGGCGGCTTGGGTCAGCCCCAGCATTTT
CASSEYGGLGQPQHF
>TRBJ1-1|few|TRBV7-9|.
TGTGCCAGCAAGCGCCGAGGGTCCGAAGACACTGAAGCTTTCTTT
CASKRRGSEDTEAFF
>TRBJ2-5|.|TRBV4-1|.
TGCGCCAGCAGCCATGGGGGCCGGGAGACCCAGTACTTC
CASSHGGRETQYF
>TRBJ1-5|.|TRBV6-6|.
TGTGCCAGCAGTTACGCAGAAAATCAGCCCCAGCATTTT
CASSYAENQPQHF
>TRBJ2-7|.|TRBV4-3|TRBD1
TGCGCCAGCAGCCAGGGACAGGGCCATTCCTACGAGCAGTACTTC
CASSQGQGHSYEQYF
>TRBJ2-3|.|TRBV3-1/TRBV3-2|TRBD2
TGTGCCAGCAGCCCCCGGGTAGCGGGGGGGCAGGATACGCAGTATTTT
CASSPRVAGGQDTQYF
>TRBJ1-6|.|TRBV9|.
TGTGCCAGCAGCGTAGAGGAGGGGTCCTATAATTCACCCCTCCACTTT
CASSVEEGSYNSPLHF
>TRBJ2-7|.|TRBV24-1|.
TGTGCCACCAGTGATTTGAGGAACGAGCAGTACTTC
CATSDLRNEQYF
>TRBJ1-4|.|TRBV6-5|.
TGTGCCAGCAGTTTCCTTAGGACAGCAACTAATGAAAAACTGTTTTTT
CASSFLRTATNEKLFF
>TRBJ1-2|.|TRBV6-2/TRBV6-3|.
TGTGCCAGCAGCTCCTTTGAGAGCTTCCGTGGCTACACCTTC
CASSSFESFRGYTF
>TRBJ1-5|.|TRBV2|.
TGTGCCAGCATTGGACAGATCAATCAGCCCCAGCATTTT
CASIGQINQPQHF
>TRBJ2-7|.|TRBV5-1|TRBD2
TGCGCCAGCAGCTTGGGGGTCGGACTAGCGGATAGCTCCTACGAGCAGTACTTC
CASSLGVGLADSSYEQYF
>TRBJ1-4|.|TRBV7-2|.
TGTGCCAGCAGCCCGAGGGGGAGGGGTGAGGAAAAACTGTTTTTT
CASSPRGRGEEKLFF
>TRBJ1-2|.|TRBV12-3/TRBV12-4|.
TGTGCCAGCAGTTTTGGGAACTATGGCTACACCTTC
CASSFGNYGYTF
>TRBJ2-2|.|TRBV7-9|.
TGTGCCAGCAGCTCCCACGTGAGTCCGACGAACACCGGGGAGCTGTTTTTT
CASSSHVSPTNTGELFF
>TRBJ2-1|.|TRBV18|.
TGTGCCAGCTCACCACCGTCCAGGTACAATGAGCAGTTCTTC
CASSPPSRYNEQFF
>TRBJ1-2|.|TRBV24-1|TRBD1
TGTGCCACCAGTGCCGTGGACAGGGTAGATGGCTACACCTTC
CATSAVDRVDGYTF
>TRBJ2-1|.|TRBV12-5|TRBD2
TGTGCTAGTGGTTTGGTACTCAGCGGGGGTTACAATGAGCAGTTCTTC
CASGLVLSGGYNEQFF
>TRBJ1-2|.|TRBV19|TRBD1
TGTGCCAGTAGTCGGGACAGGTCGGCGAAAGGCTACACCTTC
CASSRDRSAKGYTF
>TRBJ1-1|.|TRBV28|.
TGTGCCAGCAGTAAGGGCGGGATGAACACTGAAGCTTTCTTT
CASSKGGMNTEAFF
>TRBJ1-6|.|TRBV6-5|.
TGTGCCATCAAGGGGGGGAGTAATTCACCCCTCCACTTT
CAIKGGSNSPLHF
>TRBJ1-1|.|TRBV7-2|.
TGTGCCAGCAGCTTAGATGGGACATTGGGTGCTTTCTTT
CASSLDGTLGAFF
>TRBJ1-5|.|TRBV9|TRBD1
TGTGCCAGCAGCGCTGGACAGGGGAGCAATCAGCCCCAGCATTTT
CASSAGQGSNQPQHF
>TRBJ1-5|.|TRBV6-2/TRBV6-3|.
TGTGCCAGCAGTTACGAGGGCTATAGCAATCAGCCCCAGCATTTT
CASSYEGYSNQPQHF
>TRBJ2-1|.|TRBV24-1|TRBD2
TGTGCCACCAGTGATTTGCCGTCGGCTAGCGGCCGGAATGAGCAGTTCTTC
CATSDLPSASGRNEQFF
>TRBJ2-6|.|TRBV7-3|.
TGTGCCAGCAGCCTAGGGGCCAACGTCCTGACTTTC
CASSLGANVLTF
>TRBJ1-3|.|TRBV6-4|.
TGTGCCAGCAGTCCGGACCGCGGAAACACCATATATTTT
CASSPDRGNTIYF
>TRBJ1-5|.|TRBV30|.
TGTGCCTGGGCACACAGGGACAATCAGCCCCAGCATTTT
CAWAHRDNQPQHF
>TRBJ1-1|.|TRBV13|.
TGTGCCAGCAGCTTTAAAAGGTTAATTGGGACCGACACTGAAGCTTTCTTT
CASSFKRLIGTDTEAFF
>TRBJ2-3|.|TRBV18|TRBD1
TGTGCCAGCTCACCACGAAGCTCGGGACAGGGCACAGATACGCAGTATTTT
CASSPRSSGQGTDTQYF
>TRBJ2-3|.|TRBV5-1|.
TGCGCCAGCAGCTTAGGGGACTGGGCTAGCACAGATACGCAGTATTTT
CASSLGDWASTDTQYF
>TRBJ2-7|once|TRBV24-1|TRBD1
TGTGCCACCAGTGACCCCTCGACAGGGTTGGTGAACGAGCAGTACTTC
CATSDPSTGLVNEQYF
>TRBJ2-7|.|TRBV24-1|.
TGTGCCACATACGGAGACGAGCAGTACTTC
CATYGDEQYF
>TRBJ2-3|.|TRBV9|TRBD2
TGTGCCAGCAGCCTCACGGGACTAGCGGGGGGCGTAGCAGATACGCAGTATTTT
CASSLTGLAGGVADTQYF
>TRBJ2-1|.|TRBV10-2|TRBD2
TGCGCCAGCAGTGCGGCTGGGGTAGCGGGGCCCTTATGGGAGCAGTTCTTC
CASSAAGVAGPLWEQFF
>TRBJ1-5|.|TRBV28|TRBD1
TGTGCCAGCAGTCCTGGAGGGGGCGGAGACAATCAGCCCCAGCATTTT
CASSPGGGGDNQPQHF